A selection of T cell receptor beta chains follows, all from one sample in a study of blood T cell repertoires in COVID-19. Assay: immunoSEQ multiplex PCR; the TCRdb copy retains only in-frame clones and omits some. This sample has a few hundred thousand clones; roughly 90% occur once, and the top ten carry less than 2.5%. The sequenced sample was peripheral blood. The receptors derive from a man aged 50 to 60 with acute or convalescent COVID-19. Each CDR3 is given with its conserved first and last residue. A D gene is named only where the DNA matches it firmly.

D gene: TRBD2; J gene: TRBJ2-1; CDR3 length: 17; V gene: TRBV5-1; CDR3 DNA: TGCGCCAGCAGCCCCGGACTAGCGGGGGACCTTTACAATGAGCAGTTCTTC; CDR3 protein: CASSPGLAGDLYNEQFF
D gene: TRBD2; J gene: TRBJ2-7; CDR3 length: 15; V gene: TRBV5-4; CDR3 DNA: TGTGCCAGCAGCCTTAGCGGGGGCACCCTTTACGAGCAGTACTTC; CDR3 protein: CASSLSGGTLYEQYF
D gene: TRBD2; J gene: TRBJ2-1; CDR3 length: 17; V gene: TRBV7-3; CDR3 DNA: TGTGCCAGCAGCCCTGAGGGGACTAGCGGGGGGATCAATGAGCAGTTCTTC; CDR3 protein: CASSPEGTSGGINEQFF
D gene: .; J gene: TRBJ1-3; CDR3 length: 15; V gene: TRBV9; CDR3 DNA: TGTGCCAGCAAGGTACCAGGGACACATGGAAACACCATATATTTT; CDR3 protein: CASKVPGTHGNTIYF
D gene: .; J gene: TRBJ2-6; CDR3 length: 17; V gene: TRBV9; CDR3 DNA: TGTGCCAGCAGCGTAGCGGGAAGGACGGCTGGGGCCAACGTCCTGACTTTC; CDR3 protein: CASSVAGRTAGANVLTF
D gene: TRBD1; J gene: TRBJ1-1; CDR3 length: 17; V gene: TRBV30; CDR3 DNA: TGTGCCTGGACCTGGTGGAGTCCGGGGACAGGGTACACTGAAGCTTTCTTT; CDR3 protein: CAWTWWSPGTGYTEAFF
D gene: .; J gene: TRBJ2-2; CDR3 length: 14; V gene: TRBV5-6; CDR3 DNA: TGTGCCAGCAGCCGCACGGGGATATCCGGGGAGCTGTTTTTT; CDR3 protein: CASSRTGISGELFF
D gene: TRBD1; J gene: TRBJ2-2; CDR3 length: 12; V gene: TRBV5-4; CDR3 DNA: TGTGCCAGTCTACAGGGGTCCGGGGAGCTGTTTTTT; CDR3 protein: CASLQGSGELFF
D gene: TRBD2; J gene: TRBJ2-7; CDR3 length: 13; V gene: TRBV29-1; CDR3 DNA: TGCAGCGTTGACGTTAGCGGGGGGTTTGAGCAGTACTTC; CDR3 protein: CSVDVSGGFEQYF
D gene: .; J gene: TRBJ2-2; CDR3 length: 13; V gene: TRBV6-5; CDR3 DNA: TGTGCCAGCAGTTACTTCCGTTCCGGGGAGCTGTTTTTT; CDR3 protein: CASSYFRSGELFF
D gene: TRBD1; J gene: TRBJ1-1; CDR3 length: 14; V gene: TRBV6-5; CDR3 DNA: TGTGCCAGCAGTCCCACAGGGGGTTACACTGAAGCTTTCTTT; CDR3 protein: CASSPTGGYTEAFF
D gene: TRBD1; J gene: TRBJ2-4; CDR3 length: 13; V gene: TRBV10-3; CDR3 DNA: TGTGCCATCAGGGGGACAGAGGGGGACATTCAGTACTTC; CDR3 protein: CAIRGTEGDIQYF
D gene: .; J gene: TRBJ2-2; CDR3 length: 16; V gene: TRBV5-4; CDR3 DNA: TGTGCCAGCAGCTTGGGCGGAGGGGTGAGGACCGGGGAGCTGTTTTTT; CDR3 protein: CASSLGGGVRTGELFF
D gene: TRBD2; J gene: TRBJ2-1; CDR3 length: 15; V gene: TRBV14; CDR3 DNA: TGTGCCAGCAGCCACCCCACTAGCGGGTTACGTGAGCAGTTCTTC; CDR3 protein: CASSHPTSGLREQFF
D gene: .; J gene: TRBJ2-3; CDR3 length: 15; V gene: TRBV29-1; CDR3 DNA: TGCAGCGTTCCTGGAGGACGGTCTAGCACAGATACGCAGTATTTT; CDR3 protein: CSVPGGRSSTDTQYF
D gene: TRBD2; J gene: TRBJ2-1; CDR3 length: 13; V gene: TRBV9; CDR3 DNA: TGTGCCAGCAGCGTAGGTGCTAGCGGGGAGCAGTTCTTC; CDR3 protein: CASSVGASGEQFF
D gene: .; J gene: TRBJ1-2; CDR3 length: 14; V gene: TRBV2; CDR3 DNA: TGTGCCAGCAGCCCCTTGGGCGAGAACTATGGCTACACCTTC; CDR3 protein: CASSPLGENYGYTF
D gene: .; J gene: TRBJ2-7; CDR3 length: 16; V gene: TRBV11-1; CDR3 DNA: TGTGCCAGCAGCTTAGAGGCGGGTAAAGGTGACTACGAGCAGTACTTC; CDR3 protein: CASSLEAGKGDYEQYF
D gene: .; J gene: TRBJ2-3; CDR3 length: 16; V gene: TRBV18; CDR3 DNA: TGTGCCAGCTCACCACCGAACAGGATTGGCACAGATACGCAGTATTTT; CDR3 protein: CASSPPNRIGTDTQYF
D gene: TRBD1; J gene: TRBJ1-2; CDR3 length: 12; V gene: TRBV4-1; CDR3 DNA: TGCGCCAAGCCGACAGGGAACAATGGCTACACCTTC; CDR3 protein: CAKPTGNNGYTF
D gene: TRBD1; J gene: TRBJ2-3; CDR3 length: 16; V gene: TRBV3-1/TRBV3-2; CDR3 DNA: TGTGCCAGCAGCCAAGCAACAGGGGGTCTCTCCAATACGCAGTATTTT; CDR3 protein: CASSQATGGLSNTQYF
D gene: .; J gene: TRBJ1-3; CDR3 length: 15; V gene: TRBV6-5; CDR3 DNA: TGTGCCAGCAGACGACAGTCAAATTCTGGAAACACCATATATTTT; CDR3 protein: CASRRQSNSGNTIYF
D gene: .; J gene: TRBJ1-1; CDR3 length: 14; V gene: TRBV10-3; CDR3 DNA: TGTGCCATCGGCGGGGGACGGTCGAACACTGAAGCTTTCTTT; CDR3 protein: CAIGGGRSNTEAFF
D gene: .; J gene: TRBJ2-7; CDR3 length: 11; V gene: TRBV6-5; CDR3 DNA: TGTGCCATCGGGGATCAGTACGAGCAGTACTTC; CDR3 protein: CAIGDQYEQYF